A single sample is the source of the 8 T cell receptor beta chains below, sequenced in a study of patients and donors after allogeneic stem cell transplantation. TCRdb re-derived calls from the RT-PCR reads in MiXCR, one entry per CDR3 protein. Of approximately 170,000 distinct CDR3 sequences in the sample, approximately 31% were seen once. Sequencing was carried out using blood, either unsorted or a sorted T cell fraction (not recorded which). The receptors shown here come from a human donor who was either an allogeneic HSCT recipient or a stem cell or donor lymphocyte infusion donor (not recorded which). It is not recorded whose cells these are; they may come from a transplant donor.

This clonotype showed up just a few times. J is TRBJ1-1 and V is TRBV7-9, with D possibly matching TRBD1 (6 bases). The CDR3 has 12 amino acids. Germline CDR1 is SEHNR and CDR2 is FQNEAQ (reference sequence). The V gene lost 4 bases and the J gene lost 7 bases, with 10 bases spanning the gap. The CDR3 loop reads CASSYHRVEAFF. The CDR3 nucleotides read TGTGCCAGCAGCTACCACAGGGTTGAAGCTTTCTTT.

The rearrangement links TRBV7-2 to TRBJ2-2, with TRBD2 as a possible D gene (6 bases). Germline CDR1 SGHTA, CDR2 FQGNSA. The ends were cut back, 6 bases at V and 0 bases at J, with 8 bases in the middle. This CDR3 has 14 amino acids. DNA of the CDR3: TGTGCCAGCAGGCCGGGAGCGAACACCGGGGAGCTGTTTTTT. This sequence encodes CASRPGANTGELFF.

This chain joins TRBV12-3 or TRBV12-4 and TRBJ1-3; D ambiguous. The CDR3 is 14 residues long. V was pared by 5 bases and J by 5 bases, with 13 bases between. CDR3 loop: CASSPWGWRNTIYF. In DNA, the CDR3 is TGTGCCAGCAGTCCCTGGGGTTGGAGAAACACCATATATTTT.

This clonotype has a single count. The chain carries TRBV29-1 and TRBJ2-2, with 7 bases that match TRBD2. The length of the CDR3 is 14 residues. Trimming cost V 5 bases and J 1 base; bases outside gene matches: 4. The germline V gene encodes CDR1 SQVTM and CDR2 ANQGSEA. DNA for the CDR3: TGCAGCGTTTGGGAGGGATTGAACACCGGGGAGCTGTTTTTT. Translating it yields CSVWEGLNTGELFF.

At least ten counts were recorded for this clonotype. V gene TRBV7-2 combines with J gene TRBJ1-3; D perhaps matches TRBD1 (5 bases). V was trimmed by 2 bases and J by 0 bases, leaving 8 bases between them. Per germline, CDR1 SGHTA and CDR2 FQGNSA. CDR3 size: 15 residues. The DNA of the CDR3 is TGTGCCAGCAGCTTACAGGGCCTCTCTGGAAACACCATATATTTT. Protein product: CASSLQGLSGNTIYF. The variable domain in full, completed from reference TRBV7-2 and TRBJ1-3, reads GAGVSQSPSNKVTEKGKDVELRCDPISGHTALYWYRQSLGQGLEFLIYFQGNSAPDKSGLPSDRFSAERTGGSVSTLTIQRTQQEDSAVYLCASSLQGLSGNTIYFGEGSWLTVV.

This clonotype was recorded a few times. The V and J genes are TRBV6-5 and TRBJ2-7; 11 bases agree with TRBD1. V trimming: 2 bases; J trimming: 5 bases; junction bases outside the gene matches: 8. CDR1 is MNHEY, CDR2 SVGAGI, per germline. This CDR3 spans 16 amino acids. Here the CDR3 reads CASSYAGTGGWHEQYF. DNA of the CDR3: TGTGCCAGCAGTTACGCCGGGACAGGGGGTTGGCACGAGCAGTACTTC.

This clonotype has a handful of counts. V and J are TRBV10-3 and TRBJ1-4, with D unresolved. CDR1 is ENHRY, CDR2 SYGVKD, per germline. Trimming pared 10 bases from V and 0 bases from J, leaving 18 bases between. This CDR3 is built from 16 residues. In DNA form, the CDR3 reads TGTGCCACGTCCTATCTGGAGCTCTCAACTAATGAAAAACTGTTTTTT. As protein: CATSYLELSTNEKLFF.

This clonotype appeared a few times. The genes are TRBV3-1 and TRBJ1-5; D gene uncertain. Trimming took 0 bases from V and 5 from J, leaving 5 bases between them. CDR1 LGHDT and CDR2 YNNKEL come from the germline V gene (reference sequence). CDR3 size: 13 residues. In nucleotides, the CDR3 is TGTGCCAGCAGCCAAGAAGGGTATCAGCCCCAGCATTTT. It translates to CASSQEGYQPQHF.